This T cell receptor beta chain is from a study of long-term antiretroviral therapy in people with HIV. The CDR3 spans 14 residues. From germline, CDR1 is SEHNR and CDR2 FQNEAQ (reference sequence). The V segment lost 5 bases and the J segment 9 bases; nucleotides outside the gene matches: 5. Run at survey level, the immunoSEQ assay was version v3.0. The assay was immunoSEQ multiplex PCR, and TCRdb's table has in-frame clones only and misses some. Of fewer than 35,000 clones in the sample, about 80% were seen once. The chain couples TRBV7-9 to TRBJ1-6; TRBD1 aligns across 9 bases. Sequencing was performed on unsorted PBMCs, taken 2 years after starting antiretroviral therapy. The TCR sequence derives from a woman aged 45-59 years with HIV. CDR3 loop: CASSADRGSSPLHF. CDR3 nucleotides: TGTGCCAGCAGCGCCGACAGGGGGTCTTCACCCCTCCACTTT.